The 31 T cell receptor beta chains below all came from one sample that was sequenced in a study of beta chain features in type 1 diabetes. Study-wide results and caveats: When Type 1 diabetes patients were examined, their TCRB CDR3s proved moderately but significantly shorter in all four CD4+ subsets.

Every bit of the isolated RNA underwent reverse transcription, so sequencing read expressed TCRB transcripts. The table came from immunoSEQ multiplex PCR; TCRdb's copy has only in-frame clones and leaves some out. The sample yields around 260,000 clones, roughly 22% seen once. The antigens for these receptors are not known. Sample: naive CD4+ T cells from blood. The source of these receptors is a woman between 40 and 50 years old with type 1 diabetes.

This clone was detected only a few times. The DNA of the CDR3 is TGTGCCAGCAACCCCGAGGGCACTGAAGCTTTCTTT. Translation gives CASNPEGTEAFF. The rearrangement joins TRBV5-4 to TRBJ1-1; no firm D call. V was pared by 6 bases and J by 4 bases, with 10 bases between. The V gene's germline CDR1 is SGHNT and CDR2 YYREEE (reference sequence). The CDR3 length is 12 residues.

This clone was detected only a few times. This chain connects TRBV5-1 to TRBJ2-7; TRBD1 matches at 7 bases. V gave up 1 base and J gave up 3 bases; unmatched junction bases: 4. This CDR3 comprises 14 residues. Germline-derived CDR1 and CDR2 are SGHRS and YFSETQ. CDR3 in amino acids: CASSLKGAGYEQYF. The CDR3 nucleotides are TGCGCCAGCAGCTTGAAGGGGGCGGGCTACGAGCAGTACTTC.

This clone was seen a few times. The CDR3 loop reads CASTWGQSSYEQYF. In DNA form, the CDR3 reads TGTGCCAGCACCTGGGGGCAGTCTTCCTACGAGCAGTACTTC. The chain uses TRBV28 and TRBJ2-7; TRBD1 is a possible D gene (6 bases). The germline CDR1 and CDR2 sequences are MDHEN and SYDVKM. V was cut by 7 bases and J by 1 base, with 14 bases left in between. This CDR3 spans 14 amino acids. Drawing the rest from reference TRBV28 and TRBJ2-7, the complete variable domain is DVKVTQSSRYLVKRTGEKVFLECVQDMDHENMFWYRQDPGLGLRLIYFSYDVKMKEKGDIPEGYSVSREKKERFSLILESASTNQTSMYLCASTWGQSSYEQYFGPGTRLTVT.

This rearrangement joins TRBV29-1 to TRBJ2-4, with 11 bases fitting TRBD2. Trimming removed 6 bases from V and 11 bases from J; junction bases left unmatched: 15. CDR3 length: 15 amino acids. Germline V gene data show CDR1 as SQVTM and CDR2 as ANQGSEA. This CDR3 is CSVAALAGAGGFQYF. In DNA form, the CDR3 reads TGCAGCGTAGCAGCACTAGCGGGGGCTGGCGGCTTTCAGTACTTC.

This clone was seen only a few times. This chain's CDR3 is CASRRPGVGDEQYF. CDR3 nucleotides: TGTGCCAGCAGGAGGCCGGGAGTTGGTGACGAGCAGTACTTC. This chain joins TRBV2 and TRBJ2-7, with a weak D call TRBD2 (6 bases). The CDR3 runs to 14 residues. Germline CDR1 SNHLY, CDR2 FYNNEI. The V gene lost 6 bases and the J gene lost 5 bases, with 17 bases spanning the gap.

The V and J genes are TRBV9 and TRBJ2-1; 11 bases are shared with TRBD2. Germline-derived CDR1 and CDR2 are SGDLS and YYNGEE. Losses at the gene ends were 3 bases for V and 4 bases for J; bases not matched to a gene: 3. The CDR3 consists of 15 residues. CDR3 DNA sequence: TGTGCCAGCAGCGAAATAGCGGGAGGGTACAATGAGCAGTTCTTC. This encodes CASSEIAGGYNEQFF. The entire variable domain, with the rest obtained from reference TRBV9 and TRBJ2-1, is as follows: DSGVTQTPKHLITATGQRVTLRCSPRSGDLSVYWYQQSLDQGLQFLIQYYNGEERAKGNILERFSAQQFPDLHSELNLSSLELGDSALYFCASSEIAGGYNEQFFGPGTRLTVL.

This chain connects TRBV15 to TRBJ1-2; possible D gene TRBD1, 6 bases. The CDR3 consists of 15 residues. CDR1 is LNHNV, CDR2 YYDKDF, per germline (reference sequence). Between the trimmed V and J ends, which lost 3 bases and 1 base, there was a span of 12 bases. The CDR3 here is CATSRALDSNYGYTF. CDR3 coding DNA: TGTGCCACCAGCAGGGCCTTGGACAGTAACTATGGCTACACCTTC.

This clone was observed a single time. The chain recombines TRBV7-3 with TRBJ2-5; perhaps TRBD1 as D (6 bases). Germline loops: CDR1 SGHTA, CDR2 FQGTGA. The CDR3 runs to 13 residues. Deletions cut 6 bases from V and 0 bases from J, with 8 bases between. CDR3 in DNA: TGTGCCAGCAGTCCAGGGGACCAAGAGACCCAGTACTTC. Translating gives CASSPGDQETQYF.

The sample holds a few counts of this clone. This chain connects TRBV18 to TRBJ2-7; possible D gene TRBD1, 5 bases. The length of the CDR3 is 14 residues. Germline V gives CDR1 KGHSH, CDR2 LQKENI. V was shortened by 6 bases and J by 2 bases, with 14 bases between the two germline ends. The CDR3 loop is CASSPDLGPYEQYF. The CDR3 coding sequence is TGTGCCAGCTCCCCAGACCTGGGGCCCTACGAGCAGTACTTC.

The chain combines TRBV30 with TRBJ2-3; 13 nucleotides align to TRBD2. Germline CDR1 GTSNPN, CDR2 SVGIG (reference sequence). The V segment lost 2 bases and the J segment 9 bases; nucleotides outside the gene matches: 8. The CDR3 loop spans 15 amino acids. The CDR3 loop reads CAWSRGLAGKKTQYF. The CDR3, as DNA: TGTGCCTGGAGTAGGGGACTAGCGGGGAAGAAGACGCAGTATTTT.

This clone has a handful of counts. The V call is TRBV4-3, the J call TRBJ2-2; 9 bases are a match to TRBD2. The ends lost 1 base at V and 2 bases at J; junction bases unmatched: 5. Germline V gene data show CDR1 as LGHNA and CDR2 as YSLEER. The CDR3 totals 17 residues. CDR3 nucleotide sequence: TGCGCCAGCAGCCAAGGAACTAGCGGGCCAAACACCGGGGAGCTGTTTTTT. This codes for CASSQGTSGPNTGELFF.

This clone appeared a few times. The chain combines TRBV28 with TRBJ2-7; D is ambiguous. Trimming took off 7 bases at V and 0 bases at J, with 16 bases between the two ends. Germline V gene sequence: CDR1 MDHEN, CDR2 SYDVKM. The CDR3 has 15 amino acids. As DNA, the CDR3 is TGTGCCAGCACTGACGGAGCGTTGAACTCCTACGAGCAGTACTTC. Protein sequence: CASTDGALNSYEQYF. The full variable domain, completed using reference TRBV28 and TRBJ2-7, is DVKVTQSSRYLVKRTGEKVFLECVQDMDHENMFWYRQDPGLGLRLIYFSYDVKMKEKGDIPEGYSVSREKKERFSLILESASTNQTSMYLCASTDGALNSYEQYFGPGTRLTVT.

The genes are TRBV28 and TRBJ1-6, with D maybe TRBD1 (6 bases). Trimming cost V 10 bases and J 2 bases, with 24 bases left between them. CDR1 is MDHEN, CDR2 SYDVKM, per germline. There are 18 residues in the CDR3. The CDR3 DNA is TGTGCCACCCGCCCAGGGGTGGCGGCTTCGGCCTATAATTCACCCCTCCACTTT. The encoded protein is CATRPGVAASAYNSPLHF.

The chain carries TRBV30 and TRBJ1-5, with D possibly TRBD1 on 6 matching bases. The CDR3 is 13 amino acids. Germline values: CDR1 GTSNPN, CDR2 SVGIG (reference sequence). Trimming stripped 3 bases from V and 5 bases from J, with 11 bases between. The CDR3 DNA reads TGTGCCTGGAGCGTGGGGGCAGATCAGCCCCAGCATTTT. Residues: CAWSVGADQPQHF.

There are a few counts of this clone. CDR3 DNA: TGCGCCAGCAGAAGGGAAGGGGCTAGAACGCAGTATTTT. It encodes CASRREGARTQYF. The gene calls are TRBV5-1 and TRBJ2-3; maybe TRBD1 (5 bases). The CDR3 contains 13 residues. V shed 5 bases and J shed 9 bases, with 16 bases lying between them. The germline V gene encodes CDR1 SGHRS and CDR2 YFSETQ.

This clone has more than one count but fewer than ten. The CDR3 DNA sequence: TGCAGCGTTGTTCCAAACACTGAAGCTTTCTTT. Its protein is CSVVPNTEAFF. This chain uses TRBV29-1 with TRBJ1-1; D gene uncertain. Germline V lookup: CDR1 SQVTM, CDR2 ANQGSEA. With 4 bases removed from V and 2 bases from J, the gap between germline ends came to 5 bases. The CDR3 is 11 amino acids.

As concerns this clone: Other DNA sequences in the same sample also yield this CDR3. The rearrangement uses TRBV5-1 and TRBJ1-2; TRBD1 agrees at 10 bases. Trimming removed 0 bases from V and 6 bases from J; junction bases left unmatched: 2. CDR1 is SGHRS, CDR2 YFSETQ, per germline. There are 14 residues in the CDR3. CDR3 sequence reads: CASSLAGQGDGYTF. The CDR3 nucleotides are TGCGCCAGCAGCTTGGCCGGACAGGGGGATGGCTACACCTTC.

This chain uses TRBV28 with TRBJ1-6, with TRBD1 matching over 7 bases. Germline-derived CDR1 and CDR2 are MDHEN and SYDVKM. V was clipped by 4 bases and J by 6 bases; unmatched bases: 6. The CDR3 runs to 15 residues. CDR3 nucleotides: TGTGCCAGCAGTTCCCCGGGGACAGCTAATTCACCCCTCCACTTT. Translating gives CASSSPGTANSPLHF.

J is TRBJ1-6 and V is TRBV7-3, with a weak D call TRBD1 (6 bases). The V end lost 1 base, the J end lost 6 bases, and 10 bases lay between the germline ends. This CDR3 contains 15 residues. Germline V lookup: CDR1 SGHTA, CDR2 FQGTGA. The CDR3 region is CASSLIGDTNSPLHF. DNA for the CDR3: TGTGCCAGCAGCTTAATCGGGGACACTAATTCACCCCTCCACTTT.

Only a few counts were recorded for this clone. The V gene is TRBV4-2, the J gene TRBJ2-1, with TRBD2 identical over 15 bases. Germline lookup yields CDR1 LGHNA and CDR2 YNFKEQ. The CDR3 is 16 residues long. Trimming cost V 4 bases and J 9 bases; bases outside gene matches: 7. DNA for the CDR3: TGTGCCAGCAGCCCTTCCGGACTAGCGGGAGGGGGTGAGCAGTTCTTC. Protein sequence: CASSPSGLAGGGEQFF.

A remark on this clone: At one boundary the junction diverges from the germline segment, which might be a read error. The rearrangement joins TRBV29-1 to TRBJ1-1; no clear D gene. The CDR3 totals 9 residues. Germline CDR1 and CDR2: SQVTM and ANQGSEA. The CDR3 bases are TGCAGCGTTGAAGCAGGTCGTGTCTTT. It translates to CSVEAGRVF.

This clone showed up just a few times. In the same sample, other DNA sequences code for this CDR3. The V gene is TRBV29-1, the J gene TRBJ1-1, with 7 positions matching TRBD1. This CDR3 spans 12 amino acids. The J segment lost 5 bases and the V segment lost 4 bases, leaving 4 bases of the junction unmatched. CDR1 SQVTM and CDR2 ANQGSEA come from the germline V gene. The CDR3, as DNA: TGCAGCGTTGGGCAGGGGGGAACTGAAGCTTTCTTT. Its protein is CSVGQGGTEAFF. The full variable domain, with the rest looked up from reference TRBV29-1 and TRBJ1-1, is SAVISQKPSRDICQRGTSLTIQCQVDSQVTMMFWYRQQPGQSLTLIATANQGSEATYESGFVIDKFPISRPNLTFSTLTVSNMSPEDSSIYLCSVGQGGTEAFFGQGTRLTVV.

This clone was seen only once. This chain connects TRBV15 to TRBJ2-1, with a weak D call TRBD2 (5 bases). The V gene's germline CDR1 is LNHNV and CDR2 YYDKDF (reference sequence). The CDR3 has 17 amino acids. Deletions cut 0 bases from V and 1 base from J, with 13 bases between. For the CDR3, the DNA is TGTGCCACCAGCAGAGATAAGGGAGCGAGTTCCTACAATGAGCAGTTCTTC. Protein product: CATSRDKGASSYNEQFF.

This chain connects TRBV5-4 to TRBJ1-4; TRBD1 agrees at 7 bases. V dropped 0 bases and J dropped 8; count of bases not matched to a gene: 7. The CDR3 totals 15 residues. The germline gives CDR1 SGHNT, CDR2 YYREEE (reference sequence). CDR3 amino acids: CASSLAAGGNEKLFF. CDR3 in DNA: TGTGCCAGCAGCTTGGCGGCAGGGGGAAACGAAAAACTGTTTTTT. Combining the CDR3 with reference TRBV5-4 and TRBJ1-4 gives the whole variable domain ETGVTQSPTHLIKTRGQQVTLRCSSQSGHNTVSWYQQALGQGPQFIFQYYREEENGRGNFPPRFSGLQFPNYSSELNVNALELDDSALYLCASSLAAGGNEKLFFGSGTQLSVL.

The CDR3 here is CASSLTAVDGEAFF. The CDR3 DNA follows: TGTGCCAGCAGCTTGACTGCGGTAGATGGTGAAGCTTTCTTT. The chain recombines TRBV7-6 with TRBJ1-1, with D unclear. CDR3 length: 14 residues. Deletions cut 3 bases from V and 7 bases from J, with 15 bases between. Germline lookup yields CDR1 SGHVS and CDR2 FNYEAQ.

This clone occurred a few times. V gene TRBV29-1 combines with J gene TRBJ1-4; D remains unclear. Germline CDR1 is SQVTM and CDR2 is ANQGSEA. V lost 7 bases, J lost 7 bases, and 16 bases lay in between. CDR3 length: 13 residues. The CDR3 sequence is CSAIETSGEKLFF. In nucleotides, the CDR3 is TGCAGCGCAATCGAAACGTCCGGTGAAAAACTGTTTTTT.

This sequence joins TRBV29-1 and TRBJ1-1, with 9 nucleotides matching TRBD1. CDR3 length: 10 amino acids. Germline V lookup: CDR1 SQVTM, CDR2 ANQGSEA. V was clipped by 7 bases and J by 11 bases; unmatched bases: 5. The CDR3 coding sequence is TGCAGCGGTCGACAGGGGGACGCTTTCTTT. Amino acid sequence: CSGRQGDAFF.

V and J are TRBV4-2 and TRBJ2-2, with 9 positions matching TRBD2. CDR1 LGHNA and CDR2 YNFKEQ come from the germline V gene. The CDR3 length is 15 residues. The ends lost 7 bases at V and 5 bases at J; junction bases unmatched: 8. The CDR3 loop is CASTRLAAETGELFF. In DNA form, the CDR3 reads TGTGCCAGCACCCGACTAGCGGCTGAGACCGGGGAGCTGTTTTTT.

This clone was counted a few times. The V and J genes are TRBV9 and TRBJ2-5; TRBD2 matches 8 bases. The CDR3 contains 15 residues. V shed 3 bases and J 7 bases; nucleotides not matched to a gene: 11. Germline-derived CDR1 and CDR2 are SGDLS and YYNGEE. The CDR3 nucleotides read TGTGCCAGCAGCGGCGCGGGACTAGTAGGAGGGACCCAGTACTTC. Translated, it gives CASSGAGLVGGTQYF.

There are a few counts of this clone. J is TRBJ2-7 and V is TRBV28; TRBD1 agrees at 7 bases. CDR1 and CDR2 (germline): MDHEN, SYDVKM. The CDR3 consists of 14 residues. Trimming at V came to 7 bases and at J to 4 bases, leaving 10 bases not matched to a gene. The CDR3 protein is CASTPGDSPYEQYF. The CDR3 DNA reads TGTGCCAGCACCCCTGGGGACAGTCCTTACGAGCAGTACTTC.

This clone was recorded a few times. The V gene is TRBV28, the J gene TRBJ2-7; 7 bases fit TRBD2. This CDR3 comprises 12 residues. CDR1 is MDHEN and CDR2 is SYDVKM in the germline V gene. With V trimmed by 10 bases and J by 6 bases, 9 bases remained unmatched. The CDR3 is CATTGRYREQYF. The CDR3 nucleotides are TGTGCCACCACCGGGAGGTATCGCGAGCAGTACTTC.